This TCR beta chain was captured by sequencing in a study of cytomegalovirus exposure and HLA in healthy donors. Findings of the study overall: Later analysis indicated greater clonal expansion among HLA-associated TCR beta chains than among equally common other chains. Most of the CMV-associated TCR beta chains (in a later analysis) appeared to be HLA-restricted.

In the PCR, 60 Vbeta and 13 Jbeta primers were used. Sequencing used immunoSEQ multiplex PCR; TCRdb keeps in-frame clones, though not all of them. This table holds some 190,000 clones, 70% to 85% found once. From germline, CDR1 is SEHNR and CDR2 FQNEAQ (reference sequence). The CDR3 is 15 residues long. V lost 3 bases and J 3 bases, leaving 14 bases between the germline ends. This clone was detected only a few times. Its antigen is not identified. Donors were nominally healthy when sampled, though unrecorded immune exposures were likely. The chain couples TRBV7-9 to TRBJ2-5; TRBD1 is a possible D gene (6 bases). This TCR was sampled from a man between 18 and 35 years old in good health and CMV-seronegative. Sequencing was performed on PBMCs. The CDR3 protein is CASSLGGQIKETQYF. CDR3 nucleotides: TGTGCCAGCAGCTTGGGCGGACAGATTAAAGAGACCCAGTACTTC.